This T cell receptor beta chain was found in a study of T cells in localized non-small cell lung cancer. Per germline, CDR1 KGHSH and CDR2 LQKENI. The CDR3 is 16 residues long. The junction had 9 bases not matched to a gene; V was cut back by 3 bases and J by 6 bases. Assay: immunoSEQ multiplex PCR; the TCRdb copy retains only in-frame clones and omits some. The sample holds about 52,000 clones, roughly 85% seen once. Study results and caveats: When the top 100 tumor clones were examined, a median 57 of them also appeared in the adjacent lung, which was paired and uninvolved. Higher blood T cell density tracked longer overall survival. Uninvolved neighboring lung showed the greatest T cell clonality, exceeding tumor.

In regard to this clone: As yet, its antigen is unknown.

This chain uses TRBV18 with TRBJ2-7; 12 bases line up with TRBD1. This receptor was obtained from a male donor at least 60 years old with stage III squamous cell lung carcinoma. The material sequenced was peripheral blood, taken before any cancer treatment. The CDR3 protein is CASSPLAGQGASEQYF. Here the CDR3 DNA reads TGTGCCAGCTCACCCCTCGCGGGACAGGGGGCCTCCGAGCAGTACTTC.